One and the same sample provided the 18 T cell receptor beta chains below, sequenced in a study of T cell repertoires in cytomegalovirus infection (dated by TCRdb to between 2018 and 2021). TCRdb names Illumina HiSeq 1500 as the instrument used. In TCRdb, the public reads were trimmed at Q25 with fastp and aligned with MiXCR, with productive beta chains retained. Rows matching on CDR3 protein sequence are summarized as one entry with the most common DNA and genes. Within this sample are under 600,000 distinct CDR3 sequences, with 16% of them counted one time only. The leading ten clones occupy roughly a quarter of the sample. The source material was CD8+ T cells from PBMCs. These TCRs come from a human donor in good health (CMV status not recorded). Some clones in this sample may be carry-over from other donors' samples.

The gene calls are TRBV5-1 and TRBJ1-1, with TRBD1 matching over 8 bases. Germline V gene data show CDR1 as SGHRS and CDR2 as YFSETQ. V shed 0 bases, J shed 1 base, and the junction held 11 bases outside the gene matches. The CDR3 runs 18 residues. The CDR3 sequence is CASSLGTGGVYGNTEAFF. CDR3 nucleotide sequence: TGCGCCAGCAGCTTGGGCACAGGGGGAGTTTACGGGAACACTGAAGCTTTCTTT. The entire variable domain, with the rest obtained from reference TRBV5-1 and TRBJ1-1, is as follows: KAGVTQTPRYLIKTRGQQVTLSCSPISGHRSVSWYQQTPGQGLQFLFEYFSETQRNKGNFPGRFSGRQFSNSRSEMNVSTLELGDSALYLCASSLGTGGVYGNTEAFFGQGTRLTVV.

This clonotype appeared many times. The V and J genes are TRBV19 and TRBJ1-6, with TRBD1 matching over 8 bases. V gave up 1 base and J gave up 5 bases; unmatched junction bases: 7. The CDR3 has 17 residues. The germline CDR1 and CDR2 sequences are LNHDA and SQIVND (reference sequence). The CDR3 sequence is CASSIGDRILNNSPLHF. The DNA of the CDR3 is TGTGCCAGTAGTATAGGGGACAGGATCTTGAATAATTCACCCCTCCACTTT.

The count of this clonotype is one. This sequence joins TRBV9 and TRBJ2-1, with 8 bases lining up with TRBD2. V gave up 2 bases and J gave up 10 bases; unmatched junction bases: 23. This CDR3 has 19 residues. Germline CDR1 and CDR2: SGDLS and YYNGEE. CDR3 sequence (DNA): TGTGCCAGCAGCGTCGACCCGGGGGCTAGCGGGCCAAAAAATGGGGAGCAGTTCTTC. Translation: CASSVDPGASGPKNGEQFF.

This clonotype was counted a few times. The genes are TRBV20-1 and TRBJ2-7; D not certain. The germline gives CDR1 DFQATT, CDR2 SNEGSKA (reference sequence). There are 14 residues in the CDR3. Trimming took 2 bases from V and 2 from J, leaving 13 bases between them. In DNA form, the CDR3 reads TGCAGTGCTAGACCCCCGGGCTCAGCCTACGAGCAGTACTTC. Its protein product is CSARPPGSAYEQYF.

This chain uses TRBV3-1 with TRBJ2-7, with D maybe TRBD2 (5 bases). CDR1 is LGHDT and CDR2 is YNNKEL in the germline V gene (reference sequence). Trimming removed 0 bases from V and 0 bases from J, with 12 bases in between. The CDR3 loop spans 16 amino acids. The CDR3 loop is CASSQEGVRSSYEQYF. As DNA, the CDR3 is TGTGCCAGCAGCCAAGAGGGAGTAAGGAGCTCCTACGAGCAGTACTTC.

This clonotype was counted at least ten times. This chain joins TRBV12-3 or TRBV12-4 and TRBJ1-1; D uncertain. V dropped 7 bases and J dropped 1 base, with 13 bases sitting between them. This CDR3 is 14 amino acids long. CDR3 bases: TGTGCCAGCACCCTCACTTCAAAGAACACTGAAGCTTTCTTT. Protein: CASTLTSKNTEAFF.

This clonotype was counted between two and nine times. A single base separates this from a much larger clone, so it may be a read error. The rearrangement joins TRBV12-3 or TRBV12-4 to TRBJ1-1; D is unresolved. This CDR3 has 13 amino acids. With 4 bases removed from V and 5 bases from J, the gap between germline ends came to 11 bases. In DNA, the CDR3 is TGTGCCAGCAGTTCGGTCAGTCGGACTGAAGCTTTCTTT. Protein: CASSSVSRTEAFF.

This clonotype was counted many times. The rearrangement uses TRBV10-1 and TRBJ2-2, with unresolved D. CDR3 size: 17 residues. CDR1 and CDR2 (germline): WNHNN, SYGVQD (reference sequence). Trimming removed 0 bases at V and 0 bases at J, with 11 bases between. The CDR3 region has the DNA TGCGCCAGCAGTGAGTCGAGGTCGGAGTCGAACACCGGGGAGCTGTTTTTT. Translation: CASSESRSESNTGELFF.

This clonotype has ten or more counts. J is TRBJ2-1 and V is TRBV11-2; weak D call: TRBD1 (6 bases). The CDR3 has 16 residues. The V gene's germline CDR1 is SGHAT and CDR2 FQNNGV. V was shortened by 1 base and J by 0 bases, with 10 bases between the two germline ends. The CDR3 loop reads CASSLAGRGSYNEQFF. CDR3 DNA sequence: TGTGCCAGCAGCTTAGCGGGCAGGGGCTCCTACAATGAGCAGTTCTTC.

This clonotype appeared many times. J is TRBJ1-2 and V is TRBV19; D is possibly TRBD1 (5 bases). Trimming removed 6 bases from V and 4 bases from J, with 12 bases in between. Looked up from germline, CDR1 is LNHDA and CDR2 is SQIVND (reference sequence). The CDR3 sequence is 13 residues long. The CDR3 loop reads CASRAGTLYGYTF. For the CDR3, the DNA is TGTGCCAGTAGGGCGGGGACCCTCTATGGCTACACCTTC.

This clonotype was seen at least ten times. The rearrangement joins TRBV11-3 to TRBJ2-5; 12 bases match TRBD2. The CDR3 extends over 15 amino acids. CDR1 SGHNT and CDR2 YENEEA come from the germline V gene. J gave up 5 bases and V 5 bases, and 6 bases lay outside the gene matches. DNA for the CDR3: TGTGCCAGCAGCAAACTAGCGGGAGGACAGGAGACCCAGTACTTC. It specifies CASSKLAGGQETQYF. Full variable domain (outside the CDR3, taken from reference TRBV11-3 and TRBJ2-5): EAGVVQSPRYKIIEKKQPVAFWCNPISGHNTLYWYLQNLGQGPELLIRYENEEAVDDSQLPKDRFSAERLKGVDSTLKIQPAELGDSAVYLCASSKLAGGQETQYFGPGTRLLVL.

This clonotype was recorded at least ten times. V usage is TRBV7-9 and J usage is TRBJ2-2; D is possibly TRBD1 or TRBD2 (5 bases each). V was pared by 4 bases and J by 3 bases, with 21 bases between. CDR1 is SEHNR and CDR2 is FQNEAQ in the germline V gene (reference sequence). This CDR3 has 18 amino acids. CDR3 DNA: TGTGCCAGCAGCTCCACACCCGGGACCTACAAAGACACCGGGGAGCTGTTTTTT. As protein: CASSSTPGTYKDTGELFF. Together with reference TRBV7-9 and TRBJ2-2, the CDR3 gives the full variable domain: DTGVSQNPRHKITKRGQNVTFRCDPISEHNRLYWYRQTLGQGPEFLTYFQNEAQLEKSRLLSDRFSAERPKGSFSTLEIQRTEQGDSAMYLCASSSTPGTYKDTGELFFGEGSRLTVL.

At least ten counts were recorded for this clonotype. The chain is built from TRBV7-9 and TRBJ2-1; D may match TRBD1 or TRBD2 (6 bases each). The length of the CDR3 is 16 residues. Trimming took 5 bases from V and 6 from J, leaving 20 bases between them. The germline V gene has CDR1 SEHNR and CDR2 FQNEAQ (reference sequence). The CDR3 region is CASSPGAGNRINEQFF. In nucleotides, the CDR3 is TGTGCCAGCAGCCCGGGGGCGGGGAACCGAATCAATGAGCAGTTCTTC.

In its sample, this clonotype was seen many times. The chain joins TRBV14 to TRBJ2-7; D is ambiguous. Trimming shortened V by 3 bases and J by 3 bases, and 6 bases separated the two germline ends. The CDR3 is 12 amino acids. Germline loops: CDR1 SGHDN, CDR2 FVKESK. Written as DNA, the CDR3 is TGTGCCAGCAGCCATACTAACTACGAGCAGTACTTC. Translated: CASSHTNYEQYF.

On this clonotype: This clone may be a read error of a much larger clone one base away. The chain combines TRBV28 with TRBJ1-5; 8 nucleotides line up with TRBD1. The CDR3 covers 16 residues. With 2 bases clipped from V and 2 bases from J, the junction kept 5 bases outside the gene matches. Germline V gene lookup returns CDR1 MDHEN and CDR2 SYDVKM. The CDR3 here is CASSLRTGGGNQPQHF. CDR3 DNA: TGTGCCAGCAGTTTACGTACAGGGGGGGGCAATCAGCCCCAGCATTTT.

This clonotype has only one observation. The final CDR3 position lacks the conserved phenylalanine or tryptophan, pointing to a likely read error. CDR3 protein: CASSIDRGAYNEQFL. The DNA for the CDR3 is TGTGCCAGTAGTATTGACAGGGGGGCCTACAATGAGCAGTTCCTC. V gene TRBV19 combines with J gene TRBJ2-1; 9 nucleotides line up with TRBD1. Germline CDR1 and CDR2: LNHDA and SQIVND (reference sequence). This CDR3 comprises 15 residues. V trimming: 3 bases; J trimming: 2 bases; junction bases outside the gene matches: 2.

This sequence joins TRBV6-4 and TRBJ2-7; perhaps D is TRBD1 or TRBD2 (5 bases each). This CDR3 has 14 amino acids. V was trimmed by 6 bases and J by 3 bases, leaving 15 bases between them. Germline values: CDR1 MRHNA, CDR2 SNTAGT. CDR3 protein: CASRPGRPLYEQYF. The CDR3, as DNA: TGTGCCAGCAGACCGGGACGACCACTCTACGAGCAGTACTTC.

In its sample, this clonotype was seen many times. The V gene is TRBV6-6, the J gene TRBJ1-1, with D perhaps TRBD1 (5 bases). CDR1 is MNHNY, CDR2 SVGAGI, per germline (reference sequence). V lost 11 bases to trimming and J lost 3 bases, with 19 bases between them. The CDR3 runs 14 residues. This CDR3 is CAGQSSGLDTEAFF. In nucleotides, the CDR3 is TGTGCCGGCCAATCTTCAGGGTTGGACACTGAAGCTTTCTTT.